These 21 T cell receptor beta chains came from one sample sequenced in a study of T cell responses to AZD1222 COVID-19 vaccine. The repertoire was sequenced with immunoSEQ multiplex PCR; TCRdb's copy has only in-frame clones and lacks some. The sample has over 120,000 clones, roughly 85% seen once. The source was peripheral blood, collected on day 0 of AZD1222 vaccination. The source is an adult in good health.

The chain recombines TRBV18 with TRBJ1-6, with TRBD1 identical over 8 bases. This CDR3 spans 14 amino acids. In germline, CDR1 is KGHSH, CDR2 LQKENI. After removal of 4 bases from V and 6 bases from J, the junction contained 2 bases not matched to a gene. The DNA of the CDR3 is TGTGCCAGCTCACTGGACAGGGTTAATTCACCCCTCCACTTT. Translated: CASSLDRVNSPLHF.

V usage is TRBV7-9 and J usage is TRBJ1-1, with 8 bases that match TRBD1. J was trimmed by 7 bases and V by 4 bases; bases with no gene match: 14. The CDR3 consists of 16 residues. Germline V gives CDR1 SEHNR, CDR2 FQNEAQ (reference sequence). The CDR3 nucleotides read TGTGCCAGCAGCTACTCAGGGGGCGCGGCGTCCGATGAAGCTTTCTTT. The encoded protein is CASSYSGGAASDEAFF.

This clone has only a few counts. The chain combines TRBV7-8 with TRBJ1-1, with 9 bases identical to TRBD1. Trimming took 5 bases from V and 2 from J; bases not matched to a gene: 3. The CDR3 consists of 14 residues. Germline assignment: CDR1 SGHVS and CDR2 FQNEAQ. DNA of the CDR3: TGTGCCAGCAGCCCGGGACAGGGAAACACTGAAGCTTTCTTT. Encoded protein: CASSPGQGNTEAFF. Using reference TRBV7-8 and TRBJ1-1 for the parts outside the CDR3, the full variable domain is GAGVSQSPRYKVAKRGQDVALRCDPISGHVSLFWYQQALGQGPEFLTYFQNEAQLDKSGLPSDRFFAERPEGSVSTLKIQRTQQEDSAVYLCASSPGQGNTEAFFGQGTRLTVV.

V gene TRBV5-4 combines with J gene TRBJ1-4, with D perhaps matching TRBD1 (6 bases). This CDR3 spans 15 amino acids. CDR1 is SGHNT, CDR2 YYREEE, per germline (reference sequence). Trimming shortened V by 4 bases and J by 2 bases, and 12 bases separated the two germline ends. CDR3 region: CASSPTGSTNEKLFF. In DNA form, the CDR3 reads TGTGCCAGCAGCCCGACAGGCAGCACTAATGAAAAACTGTTTTTT.

This sequence joins TRBV13 and TRBJ2-1, with no clear D. V was pared by 3 bases and J by 0 bases, with 6 bases between. The CDR3 has 14 amino acids. From germline, CDR1 is PRHDT and CDR2 FYEKMQ (reference sequence). The CDR3 protein is CASSFQSSYNEQFF. The CDR3 DNA is TGTGCCAGCAGCTTCCAGAGCTCCTACAATGAGCAGTTCTTC.

This rearrangement joins TRBV12-3 or TRBV12-4 to TRBJ2-1; no clear D gene. The CDR3 totals 11 residues. Trimming took off 3 bases at V and 12 bases at J, with 9 bases between the two ends. CDR3 in DNA: TGTGCCAGCAGTTTGTCCCCAAGGCAGTTCTTC. It codes for CASSLSPRQFF.

The chain recombines TRBV5-1 with TRBJ2-7, with D perhaps matching TRBD1 (6 bases). CDR3 size: 14 residues. V was clipped by 4 bases and J by 3 bases, with 14 bases between them. The germline V gene has CDR1 SGHRS and CDR2 YFSETQ. The CDR3 spells CASSTRDTYYEQYF. DNA of the CDR3: TGCGCCAGCAGCACCCGGGACACGTACTACGAGCAGTACTTC. Combining the CDR3 with reference TRBV5-1 and TRBJ2-7 gives the whole variable domain KAGVTQTPRYLIKTRGQQVTLSCSPISGHRSVSWYQQTPGQGLQFLFEYFSETQRNKGNFPGRFSGRQFSNSRSEMNVSTLELGDSALYLCASSTRDTYYEQYFGPGTRLTVT.

The genes are TRBV5-1 and TRBJ1-1; a weak D match, TRBD1 (6 bases). The V and J ends lost 0 bases and 8 bases respectively, with 8 bases between them. Germline lookup yields CDR1 SGHRS and CDR2 YFSETQ. The CDR3 loop spans 12 amino acids. The CDR3 sequence: CASSLDGGEAFF. The CDR3 DNA sequence: TGCGCCAGCAGCTTGGACGGGGGCGAAGCTTTCTTT.

This clone is a singleton in its sample. V and J are TRBV18 and TRBJ2-7, with 8 bases matching TRBD1. Per the germline V gene, CDR1 is KGHSH and CDR2 is LQKENI. The CDR3 loop spans 15 amino acids. V lost 4 bases and J lost 5; bases outside the gene matches: 10. CDR3 protein: CASSLQGQGQDEQYF. CDR3 coding DNA: TGTGCCAGCTCACTTCAAGGACAGGGCCAGGACGAGCAGTACTTC.

The chain joins TRBV7-2 to TRBJ2-7; D call uncertain. The V end lost 4 bases, the J end lost 3 bases, and 10 bases lay between the germline ends. CDR3 length equals 13 residues. The germline gives CDR1 SGHTA, CDR2 FQGNSA. The CDR3 sequence: CASSSEYYYEQYF. CDR3 sequence (DNA): TGTGCCAGCAGCTCCGAATACTACTACGAGCAGTACTTC. The full variable domain, its missing parts supplied by reference TRBV7-2 and TRBJ2-7, is GAGVSQSPSNKVTEKGKDVELRCDPISGHTALYWYRQSLGQGLEFLIYFQGNSAPDKSGLPSDRFSAERTGGSVSTLTIQRTQQEDSAVYLCASSSEYYYEQYFGPGTRLTVT.

V and J are TRBV24-1 and TRBJ2-2, with 9 nucleotides matching TRBD2. Germline CDR1 is KGHDR and CDR2 is SFDVKD. The V segment lost 3 bases and the J segment 4 bases; nucleotides outside the gene matches: 8. The CDR3 is made up of 17 amino acids. CDR3: CATSDPFSGSGTGELFF. CDR3 DNA: TGTGCCACCAGTGATCCGTTTAGCGGGAGTGGCACCGGGGAGCTGTTTTTT.

This clone has only one observation. The chain carries TRBV5-1 and TRBJ2-5, with TRBD2 identical over 7 bases. The V gene's germline CDR1 is SGHRS and CDR2 YFSETQ. The CDR3 has 16 residues. The V gene end was trimmed by 4 bases and the J gene end by 1 base; junction bases not matched to a gene: 10. CDR3 sequence reads: CASSDPRDYPQETQYF. In nucleotides, the CDR3 is TGCGCCAGCAGCGACCCCAGGGACTATCCCCAAGAGACCCAGTACTTC.

The chain uses TRBV6-5 and TRBJ2-3, with D perhaps matching TRBD2 (6 bases). V was trimmed by 2 bases and J by 3 bases, leaving 9 bases between them. The CDR3 runs to 14 residues. The germline gives CDR1 MNHEY, CDR2 SVGAGI. The CDR3: CASSYAGGTDTQYF. CDR3 nucleotides: TGTGCCAGCAGTTACGCCGGGGGAACAGATACGCAGTATTTT.

This clone was seen only a few times. This chain connects TRBV7-2 to TRBJ2-3, with 13 bases matching TRBD2. This CDR3 is built from 17 residues. CDR1 SGHTA and CDR2 FQGNSA come from the germline V gene. The trim removed 5 bases at V and 1 base at J, leaving 6 bases unmatched. The CDR3 coding sequence is TGTGCCAGCAGCCAAACTAGCGGGGGGGCCGGCACAGATACGCAGTATTTT. It codes for CASSQTSGGAGTDTQYF. The full variable domain, in which reference TRBV7-2 and TRBJ2-3 provide the parts outside the CDR3, is GAGVSQSPSNKVTEKGKDVELRCDPISGHTALYWYRQSLGQGLEFLIYFQGNSAPDKSGLPSDRFSAERTGGSVSTLTIQRTQQEDSAVYLCASSQTSGGAGTDTQYFGPGTRLTVL.

This chain connects TRBV5-1 to TRBJ1-6; D ambiguous. CDR3 length: 15 amino acids. Germline loops: CDR1 SGHRS, CDR2 YFSETQ. The germline V and J ends were trimmed by 2 bases and 8 bases, with 14 bases remaining between them. DNA of the CDR3: TGCGCCAGCAGCTTACAGAGTAGTTTAGATTCACCCCTCCACTTT. As protein: CASSLQSSLDSPLHF.

The chain employs TRBV5-5 and TRBJ2-2; D not certain. The CDR3 loop spans 14 amino acids. Trimming took 0 bases from V and 5 from J, leaving 8 bases between them. Germline-derived CDR1 and CDR2 are SGHKS and YYEKEE (reference sequence). CDR3 sequence reads: CASSLAGLTGELFF. The CDR3 nucleotides read TGTGCCAGCAGCTTGGCGGGTCTAACCGGGGAGCTGTTTTTT.

The chain combines TRBV7-2 with TRBJ1-1; D is undetermined. Germline lookup yields CDR1 SGHTA and CDR2 FQGNSA. This CDR3 is 12 amino acids long. Trimming took 1 base from V and 7 from J, leaving 7 bases between them. The DNA for the CDR3 is TGTGCCAGCAGCTTAGTTTTCGGTGAAGCTTTCTTT. Encoded protein: CASSLVFGEAFF.

The DNA of the CDR3 is TGTGCCACCGATGAGCGGGGATACACAGATACGCAGTATTTT. Amino acids: CATDERGYTDTQYF. This chain connects TRBV7-8 to TRBJ2-3, with 7 positions matching TRBD2. CDR3 length: 14 residues. Germline V gives CDR1 SGHVS, CDR2 FQNEAQ. J gave up 2 bases and V 10 bases, and 9 bases lay outside the gene matches.

The chain uses TRBV9 and TRBJ2-7; D is undetermined. This CDR3 is built from 13 residues. With 0 bases removed from V and 3 bases from J, the gap between germline ends came to 7 bases. Per the germline V gene, CDR1 is SGDLS and CDR2 is YYNGEE. The CDR3 bases are TGTGCCAGCAGCGTAGCTGACTTCTACGAGCAGTACTTC. Its translation: CASSVADFYEQYF.

The chain uses TRBV5-6 and TRBJ1-2, with a tentative D call TRBD1 (5 bases). Trimming removed 1 base at V and 4 bases at J, with 11 bases between. This CDR3 contains 14 residues. The germline V gene has CDR1 SGHDT and CDR2 YYEEEE. The CDR3 DNA reads TGTGCCAGCAGCTTGTGGCGACAGACCTATGGCTACACCTTC. Translation gives CASSLWRQTYGYTF.

This clone was seen only a few times. Other DNA sequences in the sample encode the same CDR3. The chain carries TRBV11-3 and TRBJ2-3; D gene uncertain. CDR1 and CDR2 (germline): SGHNT, YENEEA. V was clipped by 1 base and J by 0 bases, with 5 bases between them. The CDR3 runs to 14 residues. CDR3 sequence reads: CASSLGLSTDTQYF. The CDR3 bases are TGTGCCAGCAGCTTAGGACTTAGCACAGATACGCAGTATTTT.